The 27 T cell receptor beta chains reported below all come from one sample, sequenced in a study of T cells and Merkel cell carcinoma outcomes (dated by TCRdb to about 2020). Library prep was done by the immunoSEQ multiplex PCR assay. As stored in TCRdb, this immuneACCESS dataset retains in-frame rearrangements with V and J assigned. A fraction of the clones does not appear; measured against another copy, unresolved V genes explain less than half of the discrepancy, and the remainder lacks a known reason. The sample includes some 15,000 clones, with roughly 79% observed a single time. Jointly, the top ten make up approximately 10% of the sample. Specimen: tumor tissue from Merkel cell carcinoma. These receptors all stem from a human donor with Merkel cell carcinoma.

V and J are TRBV7-2 and TRBJ1-3; D remains ambiguous. Trimming took 4 bases from V and 0 from J, leaving 4 bases between them. Germline CDR1 reads SGHTA; CDR2 reads FQGNSA. The CDR3 has 13 amino acids. The CDR3 here is CASSYSSGNTIYF. For the CDR3, the DNA is TGTGCCAGCAGCTACAGCTCTGGAAACACCATATATTTT.

This chain links TRBV5-4 with TRBJ1-2; D unresolved. The CDR3 is 14 residues long. V lost 1 base to trimming and J lost 1 base, with 8 bases between them. Per germline, CDR1 SGHNT and CDR2 YYREEE (reference sequence). In DNA, the CDR3 is TGTGCCAGCAGCTTGCCCCCCGGTAACTATGGCTACACCTTC. Its protein is CASSLPPGNYGYTF.

The sample holds one count of this clone. The chain joins TRBV5-1 to TRBJ2-7, with no clear D. CDR3 length: 13 residues. V was pared by 2 bases and J by 6 bases, with 12 bases between. Germline assignment: CDR1 SGHRS and CDR2 YFSETQ. This chain's CDR3 is CASSFESPTEQYF. The CDR3 bases are TGCGCCAGCAGCTTTGAGAGCCCCACCGAGCAGTACTTC.

The rearrangement links TRBV5-8 to TRBJ2-7; D unresolved. Germline V gene data show CDR1 as SGHTS and CDR2 as YDEGEE. This CDR3 contains 14 residues. V lost 2 bases to trimming and J lost 5 bases, with 14 bases between them. The CDR3 sequence: CASSLGPTVDEQYF. CDR3 DNA: TGTGCCAGCAGCTTAGGGCCAACAGTCGACGAGCAGTACTTC. Full variable domain (remainder filled in from reference TRBV5-8 and TRBJ2-7): EAGVTQSPTHLIKTRGQQATLRCSPISGHTSVYWYQQALGLGLQFLLWYDEGEERNRGNFPPRFSGRQFPNYSSELNVNALELEDSALYLCASSLGPTVDEQYFGPGTRLTVT.

This chain links TRBV29-1 with TRBJ2-1; D perhaps matches TRBD1 (6 bases). In germline, CDR1 is SQVTM, CDR2 ANQGSEA. The CDR3 runs 11 residues. V was pared by 1 base and J by 15 bases, with 13 bases between. As DNA, the CDR3 is TGCAGCGTTGAAGTTTACAGGGACCGGTTCTTC. Protein: CSVEVYRDRFF.

Only one count was recorded for this clone. J is TRBJ1-6 and V is TRBV19; D call uncertain. Germline V gene data show CDR1 as LNHDA and CDR2 as SQIVND (reference sequence). This CDR3 is 14 amino acids long. V dropped 4 bases and J dropped 0 bases, with 4 bases sitting between them. CDR3 nucleotides: TGTGCCAGTAGTAGGGGCTCCTATAATTCACCCCTCCACTTT. It encodes CASSRGSYNSPLHF.

This clone was detected only a few times. The V gene is TRBV7-2, the J gene TRBJ1-2, with D possibly being TRBD1 (5 bases). The germline V gene encodes CDR1 SGHTA and CDR2 FQGNSA. The CDR3 runs to 12 residues. Trimming shortened V by 6 bases and J by 8 bases, and 13 bases separated the two germline ends. The CDR3: CASRRGVGGYTF. The CDR3 bases are TGTGCCAGCAGGAGGGGAGTTGGGGGCTACACCTTC.

The V gene is TRBV10-2, the J gene TRBJ2-3; a possible D gene is TRBD1 (6 bases). Per germline, CDR1 WSHSY and CDR2 SAAADI. The CDR3 sequence is 14 residues long. V lost 4 bases and J 3 bases, leaving 11 bases between the germline ends. The CDR3 DNA is TGCGCCAGCAGTGGGGACACCCGAACAGATACGCAGTATTTT. It translates to CASSGDTRTDTQYF.

This chain joins TRBV6-5 and TRBJ2-1; D gene uncertain. Per germline, CDR1 MNHEY and CDR2 SVGAGI. Trimming removed 0 bases at V and 10 bases at J, with 4 bases between. This CDR3 has 11 residues. In nucleotides, the CDR3 is TGTGCCAGCAGTTACTCGGGGGAGCAGTTCTTC. Translating it yields CASSYSGEQFF.

The chain couples TRBV7-9 to TRBJ1-5; 7 positions agree with TRBD1. The CDR3 covers 15 residues. V trimming: 5 bases; J trimming: 6 bases; junction bases outside the gene matches: 10. CDR1 and CDR2 (germline): SEHNR, FQNEAQ (reference sequence). The CDR3 is CASSPRGGGSQPQHF. CDR3 nucleotides: TGTGCCAGCAGCCCCCGCGGAGGGGGCAGTCAGCCCCAGCATTTT.

V is TRBV11-3 and J is TRBJ1-6; no clear D gene. V was cut by 0 bases and J by 9 bases, with 9 bases left in between. Germline V gene data show CDR1 as SGHNT and CDR2 as YENEEA. CDR3 length: 14 amino acids. This CDR3 reads CASSLDGWSSPLHF. The DNA of the CDR3 is TGTGCCAGCAGCTTAGATGGGTGGAGTTCACCCCTCCACTTT.

This chain connects TRBV10-3 to TRBJ2-2, with 9 bases identical to TRBD2. V lost 11 bases and J lost 1; bases outside the gene matches: 5. CDR3 length: 14 residues. The germline V gene has CDR1 ENHRY and CDR2 SYGVKD. DNA for the CDR3: TGTGCCGCACGCGGGGGGGGGAACACCGGGGAGCTGTTTTTT. It encodes CAARGGGNTGELFF.

The V gene is TRBV5-1, the J gene TRBJ2-3; 10 bases fit TRBD2. CDR3 length equals 17 residues. Germline trimming cut 0 bases from V and 4 bases from J; bases unmatched to any gene: 8. Germline loops: CDR1 SGHRS, CDR2 YFSETQ. Here the CDR3 reads CASSLEDSGGIADTQYF. CDR3 coding DNA: TGCGCCAGCAGCTTGGAGGATAGCGGGGGGATCGCAGATACGCAGTATTTT.

This clone showed up just once. V usage is TRBV28 and J usage is TRBJ1-4, with D unclear. Deletions cut 7 bases from V and 7 bases from J, with 13 bases between. This CDR3 has 13 amino acids. The germline V gene encodes CDR1 MDHEN and CDR2 SYDVKM. The CDR3 sequence is CASKDAHIEKLFF. In nucleotides, the CDR3 is TGTGCCAGCAAGGACGCCCATATTGAAAAACTGTTTTTT.

This chain connects TRBV5-1 to TRBJ1-1; D gene uncertain. The V end lost 4 bases, the J end lost 1 base, and 14 bases lay between the germline ends. Germline values: CDR1 SGHRS, CDR2 YFSETQ. This CDR3 comprises 15 residues. CDR3 residues: CASSALTVSNTEAFF. For the CDR3, the DNA is TGCGCCAGCAGCGCCCTAACTGTCTCGAACACTGAAGCTTTCTTT.

The count of this clone is one. The V gene is TRBV30, the J gene TRBJ1-4; 7 bases line up with TRBD1. Losses at the gene ends were 5 bases for V and 2 bases for J; bases not matched to a gene: 5. There are 14 residues in the CDR3. The germline V gene encodes CDR1 GTSNPN and CDR2 SVGIG (reference sequence). CDR3 in amino acids: CAWGSGQTNEKLFF. In DNA form, the CDR3 reads TGTGCCTGGGGCTCGGGACAGACTAATGAAAAACTGTTTTTT.

This chain uses TRBV18 with TRBJ1-1, with TRBD1 matching over 7 bases. The length of the CDR3 is 15 residues. V shed 2 bases, J shed 1 base, and the junction held 4 bases outside the gene matches. Germline V gives CDR1 KGHSH, CDR2 LQKENI. The CDR3 region has the DNA TGTGCCAGCTCACCAAGAGGGGACAGGAACACTGAAGCTTTCTTT. Its protein product is CASSPRGDRNTEAFF.

The genes are TRBV7-9 and TRBJ1-2, with 7 bases lining up with TRBD1. Germline assignment: CDR1 SEHNR and CDR2 FQNEAQ (reference sequence). V dropped 4 bases and J dropped 6; count of bases not matched to a gene: 11. This CDR3 has 15 residues. The CDR3 reads CASSSRDRIYDGYTF. The CDR3, as DNA: TGTGCCAGCAGCTCCCGGGACAGAATTTATGATGGCTACACCTTC.

The V gene is TRBV29-1, the J gene TRBJ2-1, with TRBD2 identical over 15 bases. CDR1 and CDR2 (germline): SQVTM, ANQGSEA. V gave up 2 bases and J gave up 10 bases; unmatched junction bases: 6. The CDR3 extends over 15 amino acids. This CDR3 is CSVEIFGTSGGEQFF. The CDR3 coding sequence is TGCAGCGTTGAAATTTTTGGGACTAGCGGGGGGGAGCAGTTCTTC.

The chain employs TRBV28 and TRBJ1-5; 7 bases map to TRBD1. The trim removed 6 bases at V and 3 bases at J, leaving 8 bases unmatched. The CDR3 sequence is 15 residues long. CDR1 and CDR2 (germline): MDHEN, SYDVKM. The CDR3: CASSPQGVLNQPQHF. In DNA, the CDR3 is TGTGCCAGCAGCCCCCAGGGGGTACTCAATCAGCCCCAGCATTTT.

The chain links TRBV5-5 to TRBJ1-2; tentatively, D is TRBD1 (5 bases). CDR1 and CDR2 from the germline V gene are SGHKS and YYEKEE (reference sequence). V shed 5 bases and J shed 7 bases, with 15 bases lying between them. The CDR3 sequence is 13 residues long. This chain's CDR3 is CASSLQALGGYTF. CDR3 DNA: TGTGCCAGCAGTTTACAGGCCTTAGGTGGCTACACCTTC.

This chain links TRBV15 with TRBJ1-2; D is unresolved. This CDR3 region has 15 residues. Deletions cut 2 bases from V and 8 bases from J, with 18 bases between. CDR1 is LNHNV, CDR2 YYDKDF, per germline (reference sequence). The CDR3 sequence: CATSRPVGPESGYTF. In DNA, the CDR3 is TGTGCCACCAGCAGACCCGTAGGACCAGAGTCCGGCTACACCTTC.

The V and J genes are TRBV7-9 and TRBJ2-2; D gene ambiguous. Trimming removed 5 bases at V and 6 bases at J, with 13 bases between. The germline CDR1 and CDR2 sequences are SEHNR and FQNEAQ (reference sequence). This CDR3 spans 14 amino acids. The CDR3 DNA is TGTGCCAGCAGCGTCGGAAAGAATGCCGGGGAGCTGTTTTTT. Translating it yields CASSVGKNAGELFF.

The chain is built from TRBV27 and TRBJ1-6; 7 nucleotides line up with TRBD1. The CDR3 contains 17 residues. V was pared by 5 bases and J by 5 bases, with 12 bases of the junction left unmatched. Germline V gives CDR1 MNHEY, CDR2 SMNVEV (reference sequence). CDR3 in DNA: TGTGCCAGCAGTACCCTTACCGGGACAGTGAATAATTCACCCCTCCACTTT. Amino acids: CASSTLTGTVNNSPLHF.

The genes are TRBV14 and TRBJ2-5, with TRBD1 matching over 7 bases. This CDR3 contains 13 residues. After removal of 4 bases from V and 5 bases from J, the junction contained 4 bases not matched to a gene. Germline-derived CDR1 and CDR2 are SGHDN and FVKESK. CDR3 in DNA: TGTGCCAGCAGCCGACAGGGAAAGGAGACCCAGTACTTC. Translation: CASSRQGKETQYF.

The CDR3 spells CASSQGQGRSDYGYTF. The CDR3 region has the DNA TGTGCCAGCAGCCAGGGACAGGGGAGATCTGACTATGGCTACACCTTC. The chain uses TRBV14 and TRBJ1-2; 10 nucleotides match TRBD1. This CDR3 spans 16 amino acids. Germline V CDR1 and CDR2: SGHDN, FVKESK. After removal of 3 bases from V and 3 bases from J, the junction contained 7 bases not matched to a gene.

The chain combines TRBV2 with TRBJ2-7; 9 bases line up with TRBD1. Germline CDR1 is SNHLY and CDR2 is FYNNEI. The CDR3 covers 15 residues. Unmatched junction bases numbered 10, after V lost 3 bases and J lost 7 bases. The DNA of the CDR3 is TGTGCCAGCAGTGAGACGGACAGGGGATTTAGGGAGCAGTACTTC. It encodes CASSETDRGFREQYF.